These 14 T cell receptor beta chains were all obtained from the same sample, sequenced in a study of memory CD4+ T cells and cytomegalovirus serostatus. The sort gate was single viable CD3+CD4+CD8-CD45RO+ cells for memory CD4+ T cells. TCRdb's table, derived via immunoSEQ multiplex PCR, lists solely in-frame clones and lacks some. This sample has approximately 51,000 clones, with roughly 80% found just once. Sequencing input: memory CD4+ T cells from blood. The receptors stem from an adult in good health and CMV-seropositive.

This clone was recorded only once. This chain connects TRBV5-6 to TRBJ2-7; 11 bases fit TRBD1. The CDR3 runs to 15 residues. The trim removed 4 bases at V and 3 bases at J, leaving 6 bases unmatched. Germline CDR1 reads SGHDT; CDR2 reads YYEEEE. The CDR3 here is CASSPGTGGGYEQYF. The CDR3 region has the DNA TGTGCCAGCAGCCCGGGGACAGGGGGTGGCTACGAGCAGTACTTC.

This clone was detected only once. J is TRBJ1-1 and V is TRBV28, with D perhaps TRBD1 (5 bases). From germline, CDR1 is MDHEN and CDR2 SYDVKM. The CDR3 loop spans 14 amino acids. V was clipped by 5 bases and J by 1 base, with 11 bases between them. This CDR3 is CASSVLGRNTEAFF. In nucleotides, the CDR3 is TGTGCCAGCAGTGTGTTGGGGCGGAACACTGAAGCTTTCTTT.

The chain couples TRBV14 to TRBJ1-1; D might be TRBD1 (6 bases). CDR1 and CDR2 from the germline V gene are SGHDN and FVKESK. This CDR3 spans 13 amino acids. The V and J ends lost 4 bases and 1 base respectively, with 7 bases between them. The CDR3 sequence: CASSLQGNTEAFF. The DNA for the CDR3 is TGTGCCAGCAGCCTACAGGGGAACACTGAAGCTTTCTTT.

The CDR3 DNA follows: TGTGCCAGCAGCTTGCAGGGAATCAACTATGGCTACACCTTC. Translated: CASSLQGINYGYTF. This chain links TRBV5-4 with TRBJ1-2, with a weak D call TRBD1 (5 bases). Germline CDR1 reads SGHNT; CDR2 reads YYREEE (reference sequence). Deletions cut 1 base from V and 2 bases from J, with 9 bases between. CDR3 length: 14 amino acids.

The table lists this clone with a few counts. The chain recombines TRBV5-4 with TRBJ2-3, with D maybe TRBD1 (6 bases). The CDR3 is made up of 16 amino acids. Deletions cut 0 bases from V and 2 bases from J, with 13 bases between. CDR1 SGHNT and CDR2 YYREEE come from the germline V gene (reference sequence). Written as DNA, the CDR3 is TGTGCCAGCAGCTTGGATTCCAGGGGCCTCACAGATACGCAGTATTTT. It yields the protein CASSLDSRGLTDTQYF. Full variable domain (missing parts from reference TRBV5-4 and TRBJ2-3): ETGVTQSPTHLIKTRGQQVTLRCSSQSGHNTVSWYQQALGQGPQFIFQYYREEENGRGNFPPRFSGLQFPNYSSELNVNALELDDSALYLCASSLDSRGLTDTQYFGPGTRLTVL.

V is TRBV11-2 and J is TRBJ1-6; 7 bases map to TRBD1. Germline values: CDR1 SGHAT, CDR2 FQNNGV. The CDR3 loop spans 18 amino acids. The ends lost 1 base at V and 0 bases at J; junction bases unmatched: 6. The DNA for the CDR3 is TGTGCCAGCAGCTTAGTCGAGGGGGCTGGCTCCTATAATTCACCCCTCCACTTT. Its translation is CASSLVEGAGSYNSPLHF. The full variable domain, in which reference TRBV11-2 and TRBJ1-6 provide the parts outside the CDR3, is EAGVAQSPRYKIIEKRQSVAFWCNPISGHATLYWYQQILGQGPKLLIQFQNNGVVDDSQLPKDRFSAERLKGVDSTLKIQPAKLEDSAVYLCASSLVEGAGSYNSPLHFGNGTRLTVT.

The CDR3 is CASSLSLEGYTF. The CDR3 DNA reads TGTGCCAGCAGCTTAAGCTTGGAGGGCTACACCTTC. This rearrangement joins TRBV7-9 to TRBJ1-2; D is uncertain. CDR3 size: 12 residues. Between the trimmed V and J ends, which lost 2 bases and 8 bases, there was a span of 9 bases. Per the germline V gene, CDR1 is SEHNR and CDR2 is FQNEAQ (reference sequence). The full variable domain, completed using reference TRBV7-9 and TRBJ1-2, is DTGVSQNPRHKITKRGQNVTFRCDPISEHNRLYWYRQTLGQGPEFLTYFQNEAQLEKSRLLSDRFSAERPKGSFSTLEIQRTEQGDSAMYLCASSLSLEGYTFGSGTRLTVV.

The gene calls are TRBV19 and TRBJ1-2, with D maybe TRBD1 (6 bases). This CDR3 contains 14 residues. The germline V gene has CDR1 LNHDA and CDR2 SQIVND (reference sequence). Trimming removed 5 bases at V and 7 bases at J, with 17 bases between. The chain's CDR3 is CASSSTGRYGGYTF. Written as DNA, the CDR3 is TGTGCCAGTAGTTCGACAGGCCGATATGGTGGCTACACCTTC.

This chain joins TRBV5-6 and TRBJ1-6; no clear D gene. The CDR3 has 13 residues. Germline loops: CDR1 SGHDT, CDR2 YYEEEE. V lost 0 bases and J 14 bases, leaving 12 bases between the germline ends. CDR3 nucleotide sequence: TGTGCCAGCAGCTTGGTCGGGTCTCCCACCCTCCACTTT. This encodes CASSLVGSPTLHF. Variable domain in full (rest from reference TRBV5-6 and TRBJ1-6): DAGVTQSPTHLIKTRGQQVTLRCSPKSGHDTVSWYQQALGQGPQFIFQYYEEEERQRGNFPDRFSGHQFPNYSSELNVNALLLGDSALYLCASSLVGSPTLHFGNGTRLTVT.

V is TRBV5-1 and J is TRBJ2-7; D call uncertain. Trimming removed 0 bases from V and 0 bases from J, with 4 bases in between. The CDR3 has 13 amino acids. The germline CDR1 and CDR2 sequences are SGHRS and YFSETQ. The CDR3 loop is CASSLGSSYEQYF. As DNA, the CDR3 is TGCGCCAGCAGCTTGGGGAGCTCCTACGAGCAGTACTTC.

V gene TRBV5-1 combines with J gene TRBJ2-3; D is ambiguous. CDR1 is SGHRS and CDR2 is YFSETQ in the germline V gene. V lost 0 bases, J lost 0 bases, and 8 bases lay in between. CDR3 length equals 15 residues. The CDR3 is CASSLDDPSTDTQYF. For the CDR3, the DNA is TGCGCCAGCAGCTTGGACGACCCTAGCACAGATACGCAGTATTTT.

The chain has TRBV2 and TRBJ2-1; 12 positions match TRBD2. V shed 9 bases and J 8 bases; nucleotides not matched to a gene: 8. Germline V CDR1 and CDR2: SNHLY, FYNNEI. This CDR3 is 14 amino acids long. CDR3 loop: CASKTSGGEDEQFF. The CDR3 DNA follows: TGTGCCAGTAAGACTAGCGGGGGCGAAGATGAGCAGTTCTTC.

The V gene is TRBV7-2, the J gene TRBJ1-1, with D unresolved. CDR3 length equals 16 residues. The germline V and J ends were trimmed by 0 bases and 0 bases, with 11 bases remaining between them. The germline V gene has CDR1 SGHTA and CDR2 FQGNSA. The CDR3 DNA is TGTGCCAGCAGCTTAGCTGCTGGGCGAATGAACACTGAAGCTTTCTTT. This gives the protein CASSLAAGRMNTEAFF.

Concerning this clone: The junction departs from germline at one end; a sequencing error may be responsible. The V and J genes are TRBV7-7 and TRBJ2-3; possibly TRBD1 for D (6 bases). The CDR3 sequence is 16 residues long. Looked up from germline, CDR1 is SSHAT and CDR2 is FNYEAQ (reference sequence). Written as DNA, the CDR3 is TGTGCTAGCAGCCCTATGACAGGACCTTACACAGATACGCAGTATTTT. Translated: CASSPMTGPYTDTQYF.